The 23 T cell receptor beta chains listed next were all sequenced from one sample in a study of blood T cell repertoires in COVID-19. Clones were read by immunoSEQ multiplex PCR, and TCRdb kept only the in-frame ones, dropping some. The top ten clones hold approximately 1.2% of a sample with fewer than 450,000 clones, more than 75% of them seen once. The sample consisted of PBMCs or T cells enriched from blood (not recorded which). Every receptor here comes from a woman aged 18-30 years who had recovered from COVID-19.

CDR3 in DNA: TGTGCCAGCAGCTCGACAGGTTCTAAGTACGAGCAGTACTTC. This sequence encodes CASSSTGSKYEQYF. The V gene is TRBV7-2, the J gene TRBJ2-7, with D possibly TRBD1 on 6 matching bases. The V end lost 4 bases, the J end lost 4 bases, and 14 bases lay between the germline ends. The CDR3 totals 14 residues. Germline loops: CDR1 SGHTA, CDR2 FQGNSA.

The chain is built from TRBV29-1 and TRBJ2-7; TRBD1 aligns across 8 bases. V dropped 7 bases and J dropped 5; count of bases not matched to a gene: 10. Per the germline V gene, CDR1 is SQVTM and CDR2 is ANQGSEA. The CDR3 is made up of 13 amino acids. This CDR3 reads CSALDRGSNEQYF. In DNA, the CDR3 is TGCAGCGCACTAGACAGGGGATCCAACGAGCAGTACTTC.

This clone was seen a single time. V is TRBV3-1 (or the pseudogene TRBV3-2) and J is TRBJ2-7; 8 bases fit TRBD1. The CDR3 length is 16 residues. The germline V gene encodes CDR1 LGHDT and CDR2 YNNKEL (reference sequence). V lost 3 bases and J lost 8; bases outside the gene matches: 15. The DNA for the CDR3 is TGTGCCAGCAGCCACCAGCAGCCAGGGGGCCCCGAGAAGCAGTACTTC. This sequence encodes CASSHQQPGGPEKQYF.

The chain joins TRBV4-1 to TRBJ1-6; 8 bases line up with TRBD1. Losses at the gene ends were 1 base for V and 7 bases for J; bases not matched to a gene: 3. This CDR3 has 15 residues. Germline values: CDR1 MGHRA, CDR2 YSYEKL. For the CDR3, the DNA is TGCGCCAGCAGCCAAGCGACAGGGGCGAATTCACCCCTCCACTTT. Protein: CASSQATGANSPLHF.

The chain employs TRBV5-1 and TRBJ1-3, with D uncertain. Germline V gene sequence: CDR1 SGHRS, CDR2 YFSETQ. The CDR3 totals 13 residues. Trimming stripped 4 bases from V and 3 bases from J, with 8 bases between. The CDR3 bases are TGCGCCAGCAGCCCAGACATTGGAAACACCATATATTTT. This gives the protein CASSPDIGNTIYF.

V usage is TRBV5-1 and J usage is TRBJ1-1; D not resolved. V lost 4 bases and J lost 5, with 15 bases in between. This CDR3 is 14 amino acids long. The germline gives CDR1 SGHRS, CDR2 YFSETQ. CDR3 DNA: TGCGCCAGCAGCGGAAGGAACAGTGGGACTGAAGCTTTCTTT. Protein: CASSGRNSGTEAFF.

The chain links TRBV28 to TRBJ2-1; 11 nucleotides agree with TRBD2. The CDR3 consists of 15 residues. In germline, CDR1 is MDHEN, CDR2 SYDVKM. V shed 5 bases and J 7 bases; nucleotides not matched to a gene: 7. CDR3 protein: CASSDAGTSGNEQFF. The CDR3 nucleotides read TGTGCCAGCAGTGACGCCGGGACTAGCGGAAATGAGCAGTTCTTC. Drawing the rest from reference TRBV28 and TRBJ2-1, the complete variable domain is DVKVTQSSRYLVKRTGEKVFLECVQDMDHENMFWYRQDPGLGLRLIYFSYDVKMKEKGDIPEGYSVSREKKERFSLILESASTNQTSMYLCASSDAGTSGNEQFFGPGTRLTVL.

In this sample, this clone turned up once. CDR3 sequence (DNA): TGTGCCAGCAGTTTAGGGGCCAGGGGAAACACTGAAGCTTTCTTT. Amino acid sequence: CASSLGARGNTEAFF. The chain is built from TRBV27 and TRBJ1-1, with D possibly matching TRBD1 (6 bases). Germline values: CDR1 MNHEY, CDR2 SMNVEV (reference sequence). CDR3 length: 15 amino acids. The germline V and J ends were trimmed by 2 bases and 2 bases, with 12 bases remaining between them.

This chain connects TRBV29-1 to TRBJ1-1; D perhaps matches TRBD1 (5 bases). This CDR3 spans 15 amino acids. CDR1 SQVTM and CDR2 ANQGSEA come from the germline V gene. The V end was cut by 6 bases, the J end by 1 base, with 18 bases between. CDR3 loop: CSVAGGGGGNTEAFF. The DNA of the CDR3 is TGCAGCGTCGCCGGTGGCGGGGGGGGGAACACTGAAGCTTTCTTT.

V usage is TRBV6-1 and J usage is TRBJ2-2; 7 bases fit TRBD1. CDR3 size: 16 residues. V was pared by 6 bases and J by 5 bases, with 12 bases of the junction left unmatched. The V gene's germline CDR1 is MNHNS and CDR2 SASEGT. The DNA of the CDR3 is TGTGCCAGCAGGGAATTTTACAGGGGCTCTACCGGGGAGCTGTTTTTT. Translated, it gives CASREFYRGSTGELFF.

The gene calls are TRBV11-2 and TRBJ2-7, with a possible D match to TRBD1 (6 bases). The CDR3 covers 15 residues. V shed 1 base and J shed 3 bases, with 13 bases lying between them. Germline V gene lookup returns CDR1 SGHAT and CDR2 FQNNGV. This CDR3 reads CASSLVTGSNYEQYF. The CDR3 DNA follows: TGTGCCAGCAGCTTAGTTACAGGGTCCAACTACGAGCAGTACTTC.

This clone was seen a few times. This rearrangement joins TRBV5-1 to TRBJ1-3; the D gene is possibly TRBD1 (5 bases). This CDR3 contains 12 residues. V was pared by 5 bases and J by 5 bases, with 8 bases between. Germline V CDR1 and CDR2: SGHRS, YFSETQ. CDR3 in DNA: TGCGCCAGCAGATCGGACAGAAACACCATATATTTT. Amino acids: CASRSDRNTIYF.

This chain links TRBV6-5 with TRBJ1-5; the D gene is possibly TRBD1 (6 bases). The CDR3 extends over 13 amino acids. Between the trimmed V and J ends, which lost 4 bases and 4 bases, there was a span of 8 bases. Germline V gene lookup returns CDR1 MNHEY and CDR2 SVGAGI. The CDR3 sequence is CASSFTGNQPQHF. The CDR3 DNA is TGTGCCAGCAGTTTTACAGGGAATCAGCCCCAGCATTTT.

Turning to this clone: At one end the junction does not follow the germline gene, possibly because of a read error. The V gene is TRBV6-5, the J gene TRBJ2-7; D is perhaps TRBD2 (6 bases). Germline CDR1 reads MNHEY; CDR2 reads SVGAGI. This CDR3 spans 11 amino acids. This CDR3 reads CASSSGGRKNF. The CDR3 bases are TGTGCCAGCAGTTCAGGAGGGAGGAAGAACTTC.

The V and J genes are TRBV6-4 and TRBJ1-1; no reliable D call. The CDR3 has 13 amino acids. Trimming stripped 3 bases from V and 4 bases from J, with 9 bases between. Germline CDR1 is MRHNA and CDR2 is SNTAGT. The CDR3 DNA sequence: TGTGCCAGCAGTGAAAGGTCGGGCACTGAAGCTTTCTTT. Translated: CASSERSGTEAFF.

Notes on this clone: The sample has other DNA sequences that encode this CDR3 too. The genes are TRBV2 and TRBJ2-5, with 8 bases fitting TRBD2. CDR1 SNHLY and CDR2 FYNNEI come from the germline V gene. V dropped 6 bases and J dropped 3; count of bases not matched to a gene: 12. The CDR3 is 16 residues long. Here the CDR3 reads CASSFLSGKPEETQYF. The CDR3 DNA reads TGTGCCAGCAGCTTCCTTAGCGGGAAACCCGAAGAGACCCAGTACTTC.

This chain links TRBV18 with TRBJ2-5; TRBD2 aligns across 8 bases. Germline CDR1 and CDR2: KGHSH and LQKENI. The CDR3 is 14 residues long. The V gene end was trimmed by 0 bases and the J gene end by 4 bases; junction bases not matched to a gene: 1. The CDR3 spells CASSPPRGGETQYF. Written as DNA, the CDR3 is TGTGCCAGCTCACCACCTCGGGGGGGAGAGACCCAGTACTTC.

The chain couples TRBV6-6 to TRBJ1-3, with 8 positions matching TRBD1. This CDR3 comprises 15 residues. Germline-derived CDR1 and CDR2 are MNHNY and SVGAGI (reference sequence). V was clipped by 7 bases and J by 5 bases; unmatched bases: 10. The CDR3 sequence: CASIEDREFRNTIYF. The CDR3 DNA is TGTGCCAGCATTGAGGACAGGGAATTTAGAAACACCATATATTTT.

This clone was seen once. The chain carries TRBV6-6 and TRBJ1-5, with no clear D. This CDR3 is built from 15 residues. V was shortened by 6 bases and J by 4 bases, with 16 bases between the two germline ends. The V gene's germline CDR1 is MNHNY and CDR2 SVGAGI (reference sequence). The CDR3 spells CASSPDTYANQPQHF. The CDR3 DNA reads as TGTGCCAGCAGCCCCGACACATATGCGAATCAGCCCCAGCATTTT.

The chain combines TRBV7-6 with TRBJ2-3; TRBD2 aligns across 8 bases. The V segment lost 1 base and the J segment 2 bases; nucleotides outside the gene matches: 14. This CDR3 comprises 19 residues. CDR1 is SGHVS and CDR2 is FNYEAQ in the germline V gene. Here the CDR3 reads CASSLGLAGGPPSTDTQYF. CDR3 nucleotides: TGTGCCAGCAGCTTAGGACTGGCGGGGGGCCCACCCTCCACAGATACGCAGTATTTT.

The CDR3 here is CASRITQGAYEQYF. The CDR3 region has the DNA TGTGCCAGTAGGATAACACAGGGGGCCTACGAGCAGTACTTC. The chain links TRBV19 to TRBJ2-7, with TRBD1 matching 8 bases. J lost 2 bases, V lost 6 bases, and 6 bases had no gene match. Germline CDR1 reads LNHDA; CDR2 reads SQIVND (reference sequence). The CDR3 runs 14 residues.

Worth noting for this clone: One end of the junction varies from germline; a read error may be responsible. The V call is TRBV7-9, the J call TRBJ1-2; no clear D. This CDR3 spans 10 amino acids. Germline CDR1 and CDR2: SEHNR and FQNEAQ (reference sequence). The CDR3 reads CASRFKKLSF. CDR3 coding DNA: TGTGCCAGCAGATTTAAGAAGCTTTCCTTC.

The chain has TRBV9 and TRBJ1-1, with D maybe TRBD1 (5 bases). Per the germline V gene, CDR1 is SGDLS and CDR2 is YYNGEE. V was pared by 0 bases and J by 6 bases, with 15 bases between. CDR3 length equals 15 residues. The CDR3 reads CASSVDSGGTPEAFF. CDR3 coding DNA: TGTGCCAGCAGCGTAGATAGTGGAGGGACCCCTGAAGCTTTCTTT.